These 10 T cell receptor beta chains originate from one sample sequenced in a study of T cell repertoires in cytomegalovirus infection. These TCRs' antigens remain unknown. TCRdb independently ran MiXCR on the reads; one entry per CDR3 protein. This table has about a million distinct CDR3 sequences, around 30% appearing once. The sample in question was cultured CD8+ T cells from PBMCs, obtained from culture after CMV antigen stimulation. The receptors stem from a human donor in good health (CMV status not recorded). Some clones in this sample may be carry-over from other donors' samples.

There are a few counts of this clonotype. The chain uses TRBV7-6 and TRBJ2-1, with 8 bases matching TRBD1. The CDR3 has 15 amino acids. CDR1 and CDR2 (germline): SGHVS, FNYEAQ. The J segment lost 4 bases and the V segment lost 1 base, leaving 3 bases of the junction unmatched. The CDR3 sequence is CASSLGRGLYNEQFF. The CDR3 coding sequence is TGTGCCAGCAGCTTAGGCAGGGGGCTTTACAATGAGCAGTTCTTC.

The chain couples TRBV27 to TRBJ1-2, with 9 bases lining up with TRBD1. Germline lookup yields CDR1 MNHEY and CDR2 SMNVEV (reference sequence). This CDR3 contains 15 residues. V lost 3 bases and J lost 4; bases outside the gene matches: 6. Here the CDR3 DNA reads TGTGCCAGCAGTTTTATTGGACAGGGGCTCTATGGCTACACCTTC. Translation: CASSFIGQGLYGYTF.

The sample holds many counts of this clonotype. The J gene is TRBJ1-4, the V gene TRBV7-9, with TRBD1 matching 8 bases. From germline, CDR1 is SEHNR and CDR2 FQNEAQ (reference sequence). V was clipped by 6 bases and J by 2 bases; unmatched bases: 5. CDR3 length: 15 residues. The CDR3 loop is CASSSRTGTNEKLFF. In nucleotides, the CDR3 is TGTGCCAGCAGTTCCCGGACAGGGACTAATGAAAAACTGTTTTTT.

This clonotype came up a few times. The genes are TRBV7-6 and TRBJ2-1; D is perhaps TRBD1 or TRBD2 (6 bases each). The germline V gene encodes CDR1 SGHVS and CDR2 FNYEAQ. V dropped 0 bases and J dropped 8 bases, with 23 bases sitting between them. The CDR3 runs 18 residues. DNA of the CDR3: TGTGCCAGCAGCTTAGCATACACGAGGGGGACCCCGGGGGATGAGCAGTTCTTC. The encoded protein is CASSLAYTRGTPGDEQFF.

The chain links TRBV7-6 to TRBJ2-5, with no clear D. With 5 bases removed from V and 5 bases from J, the gap between germline ends came to 18 bases. Germline lookup yields CDR1 SGHVS and CDR2 FNYEAQ. The CDR3 has 15 residues. For the CDR3, the DNA is TGTGCCAGCAGCACCACCTGGGCACCACGGGAGACCCAGTACTTC. Its protein product is CASSTTWAPRETQYF. Drawing the rest from reference TRBV7-6 and TRBJ2-5, the complete variable domain is GAGVSQSPRYKVTKRGQDVALRCDPISGHVSLYWYRQALGQGPEFLTYFNYEAQQDKSGLPNDRFSAERPEGSISTLTIQRTEQRDSAMYRCASSTTWAPRETQYFGPGTRLLVL.

The CDR3 is CASSPGQFMTDTQYF. The CDR3 nucleotides read TGTGCCAGCAGCCCTGGACAGTTCATGACAGATACGCAGTATTTT. V usage is TRBV11-2 and J usage is TRBJ2-3, with D tentatively TRBD1 (6 bases). V lost 5 bases to trimming and J lost 3 bases, with 15 bases between them. Germline CDR1 is SGHAT and CDR2 is FQNNGV. The CDR3 is 15 amino acids. The full variable domain, its missing parts supplied by reference TRBV11-2 and TRBJ2-3, is EAGVAQSPRYKIIEKRQSVAFWCNPISGHATLYWYQQILGQGPKLLIQFQNNGVVDDSQLPKDRFSAERLKGVDSTLKIQPAKLEDSAVYLCASSPGQFMTDTQYFGPGTRLTVL.

The V gene is TRBV4-1, the J gene TRBJ2-1; a weak D match, TRBD1 (5 bases). CDR1 MGHRA and CDR2 YSYEKL come from the germline V gene. Deletions cut 1 base from V and 5 bases from J, with 12 bases between. This CDR3 contains 15 residues. In DNA form, the CDR3 reads TGCGCCAGCAGCCAAGTGGCAGGGCAAGACAATGAGCAGTTCTTC. Its translation is CASSQVAGQDNEQFF.

The J gene is TRBJ1-6, the V gene TRBV28, with D maybe TRBD1 (6 bases). The CDR3 length is 17 residues. The V end was cut by 1 base, the J end by 0 bases, with 10 bases between. The germline V gene encodes CDR1 MDHEN and CDR2 SYDVKM. CDR3 protein: CASSLLQGYSYNSPLHF. The CDR3 coding sequence is TGTGCCAGCAGTTTATTACAGGGCTACTCCTATAATTCACCCCTCCACTTT.

The CDR3 DNA reads TGTGCCATTTCAACGGGGCACAGAGGTGCCGCTGAAGCTTTCTTT. Translated, it gives CAISTGHRGAAEAFF. V and J are TRBV19 and TRBJ1-1; weak D call: TRBD1 (5 bases). V was pared by 10 bases and J by 6 bases, with 24 bases between. The CDR3 has 15 residues. CDR1 and CDR2 from the germline V gene are LNHDA and SQIVND (reference sequence).

This clonotype was found many times. The rearrangement links TRBV7-8 to TRBJ1-1; D gene uncertain. Trimming stripped 1 base from V and 5 bases from J, with 14 bases between. The CDR3 runs to 15 residues. Germline CDR1 SGHVS, CDR2 FQNEAQ. CDR3 sequence: CASSLVILGWTEAFF. Written as DNA, the CDR3 is TGTGCCAGCAGCTTAGTAATTTTGGGTTGGACTGAAGCTTTCTTT.